The next 20 T cell receptor beta chains were all read from a single sample in a study of T cell responses to AZD1222 COVID-19 vaccine. Here immunoSEQ multiplex PCR was the method, and the copy in TCRdb shows in-frame clones only, minus some. The sample shows around 150,000 clones, roughly 90% of them seen only once. This material consisted of peripheral blood, taken 28 days after the second AZD1222 dose. The origin of the receptors is an adult who received the AZD1222 COVID-19 vaccine.

This rearrangement joins TRBV29-1 to TRBJ1-3; D is ambiguous. V lost 4 bases and J 2 bases, leaving 6 bases between the germline ends. Germline V CDR1 and CDR2: SQVTM, ANQGSEA. The CDR3 has 12 residues. The CDR3 here is CSVAEAGNTIYF. The CDR3 DNA sequence: TGCAGCGTTGCCGAGGCTGGAAACACCATATATTTT.

The chain carries TRBV6-5 and TRBJ1-5, with a weak D call TRBD1 (5 bases). Deletions cut 7 bases from V and 3 bases from J, with 16 bases between. CDR1 and CDR2 (germline): MNHEY, SVGAGI. The CDR3 contains 15 residues. Here the CDR3 reads CASTLRGPSNQPQHF. In DNA, the CDR3 is TGTGCCAGCACGTTGCGGGGCCCCTCCAATCAGCCCCAGCATTTT.

The chain uses TRBV27 and TRBJ1-1, with TRBD1 identical over 7 bases. The CDR3 is made up of 19 amino acids. J was trimmed by 3 bases and V by 2 bases; bases with no gene match: 18. CDR1 is MNHEY and CDR2 is SMNVEV in the germline V gene (reference sequence). The CDR3 sequence: CASSLDRQGLQIRDTEAFF. The CDR3 nucleotides are TGTGCCAGCAGTTTAGACCGACAGGGCTTGCAAATACGGGACACTGAAGCTTTCTTT.

Only one count was recorded for this clone. The J gene is TRBJ1-1, the V gene TRBV7-8; perhaps TRBD1 as D (6 bases). CDR3 length equals 16 residues. Trimming left V 2 bases short and J 1 base short, with 14 bases between. Germline lookup yields CDR1 SGHVS and CDR2 FQNEAQ. The CDR3 reads CASSLTPETGNTEAFF. In DNA, the CDR3 is TGTGCCAGCAGCTTAACCCCAGAGACAGGGAACACTGAAGCTTTCTTT. The entire variable domain, with the rest obtained from reference TRBV7-8 and TRBJ1-1, is as follows: GAGVSQSPRYKVAKRGQDVALRCDPISGHVSLFWYQQALGQGPEFLTYFQNEAQLDKSGLPSDRFFAERPEGSVSTLKIQRTQQEDSAVYLCASSLTPETGNTEAFFGQGTRLTVV.

The J gene is TRBJ2-1, the V gene TRBV27, with D perhaps TRBD1 (6 bases). Germline V gene sequence: CDR1 MNHEY, CDR2 SMNVEV (reference sequence). The CDR3 is made up of 15 amino acids. V was clipped by 5 bases and J by 5 bases, with 16 bases between them. The CDR3 region has the DNA TGTGCCAGCAGTCCAGGGGTCCGTGAGGACAATGAGCAGTTCTTC. This sequence encodes CASSPGVREDNEQFF.

This rearrangement joins TRBV5-8 to TRBJ2-1; D ambiguous. The V end was cut by 1 base, the J end by 7 bases, with 9 bases between. Germline values: CDR1 SGHTS, CDR2 YDEGEE. The CDR3 is 13 amino acids. CDR3 in DNA: TGTGCCAGCAGCTTGCTAGATGTGAATGAGCAGTTCTTC. Translation: CASSLLDVNEQFF.

The chain links TRBV4-1 to TRBJ2-1, with 8 nucleotides matching TRBD2. This CDR3 spans 17 amino acids. Germline trimming cut 1 base from V and 4 bases from J; bases unmatched to any gene: 9. Germline V lookup: CDR1 MGHRA, CDR2 YSYEKL. As DNA, the CDR3 is TGCGCCAGCAGCCAAGCGGGCGGGAGGTTAGGTTACAATGAGCAGTTCTTC. It translates to CASSQAGGRLGYNEQFF.

This chain's CDR3 is CASSLGGLFYNEQFF. The CDR3 nucleotides read TGTGCCAGCAGCTTAGGCGGGCTCTTTTACAATGAGCAGTTCTTC. The chain combines TRBV7-9 with TRBJ2-1, with D perhaps TRBD2 (5 bases). V was cut by 1 base and J by 4 bases, with 11 bases left in between. The CDR3 has 15 residues. Per the germline V gene, CDR1 is SEHNR and CDR2 is FQNEAQ (reference sequence).

The CDR3 DNA sequence: TGTGCCTGGAGTTGGGTCAGGGGTAGGAATGAGCAGTTCTTC. Translation gives CAWSWVRGRNEQFF. The chain employs TRBV30 and TRBJ2-1; maybe TRBD1 (6 bases). The CDR3 is 14 amino acids. V was cut by 2 bases and J by 7 bases, with 15 bases left in between. CDR1 GTSNPN and CDR2 SVGIG come from the germline V gene (reference sequence).

The V gene is TRBV15, the J gene TRBJ2-6; 9 positions match TRBD1. With V trimmed by 3 bases and J by 1 base, 4 bases remained unmatched. CDR3 size: 17 residues. Germline V lookup: CDR1 LNHNV, CDR2 YYDKDF (reference sequence). The CDR3: CATSSTGQGSGANVLTF. In DNA form, the CDR3 reads TGTGCCACCAGCAGCACTGGACAGGGGTCTGGGGCCAACGTCCTGACTTTC.

The chain recombines TRBV6-1 with TRBJ1-5; D ambiguous. Germline V gene data show CDR1 as MNHNS and CDR2 as SASEGT. This CDR3 has 15 residues. Trimming removed 2 bases at V and 6 bases at J, with 14 bases between. This chain's CDR3 is CASSELGQPPQPQHF. Written as DNA, the CDR3 is TGTGCCAGCAGTGAACTGGGCCAACCTCCTCAGCCCCAGCATTTT.

The chain combines TRBV20-1 with TRBJ1-1; D remains ambiguous. The CDR3 extends over 8 amino acids. Trimming pared 6 bases from V and 8 bases from J, leaving 4 bases between. Germline CDR1 reads DFQATT; CDR2 reads SNEGSKA (reference sequence). The CDR3 region has the DNA TGCAGTGCCAACGAAGCTTTCTTT. As protein: CSANEAFF.

This chain connects TRBV19 to TRBJ1-2; possible D gene TRBD1, 5 bases. Germline V gene data show CDR1 as LNHDA and CDR2 as SQIVND (reference sequence). Trimming pared 3 bases from V and 8 bases from J, leaving 22 bases between. This CDR3 is 16 amino acids long. The CDR3 here is CASSMEGTIGVGGYTF. The CDR3 nucleotides read TGTGCCAGTAGTATGGAGGGGACCATCGGAGTAGGGGGCTACACCTTC.

V is TRBV19 and J is TRBJ2-4; D is undetermined. The CDR3 sequence is 14 residues long. Germline assignment: CDR1 LNHDA and CDR2 SQIVND (reference sequence). V was clipped by 6 bases and J by 0 bases, with 9 bases between them. CDR3 coding DNA: TGTGCCAGTAGATTCGTCGGAGCCAAAAACATTCAGTACTTC. This translates into CASRFVGAKNIQYF. The whole variable domain, remainder taken from reference TRBV19 and TRBJ2-4, is DGGITQSPKYLFRKEGQNVTLSCEQNLNHDAMYWYRQDPGQGLRLIYYSQIVNDFQKGDIAEGYSVSREKKESFPLTVTSAQKNPTAFYLCASRFVGAKNIQYFGAGTRLSVL.

The chain is built from TRBV7-2 and TRBJ2-7; TRBD2 matches at 11 bases. The J segment lost 5 bases and the V segment lost 1 base, leaving 7 bases of the junction unmatched. This CDR3 region has 16 residues. The germline CDR1 and CDR2 sequences are SGHTA and FQGNSA. The CDR3 sequence: CASSLGYSGRVHEQYF. As DNA, the CDR3 is TGTGCCAGCAGCTTAGGGTATAGCGGGAGGGTCCACGAGCAGTACTTC.

V is TRBV7-2 and J is TRBJ1-3; D gene uncertain. From germline, CDR1 is SGHTA and CDR2 FQGNSA. This CDR3 is built from 14 residues. Trimming cost V 7 bases and J 0 bases, with 10 bases left between them. The CDR3 bases are TGTGCCAGCAAGGCCGAACCCTCTGGAAACACCATATATTTT. Its translation: CASKAEPSGNTIYF.

J is TRBJ2-3 and V is TRBV2, with D unresolved. Deletions cut 6 bases from V and 0 bases from J, with 19 bases between. The CDR3 consists of 17 residues. CDR1 is SNHLY, CDR2 FYNNEI, per germline. CDR3 DNA sequence: TGTGCCAGCAGACCGTCGGTAGCAGAGATTAGCACAGATACGCAGTATTTT. Amino acid sequence: CASRPSVAEISTDTQYF.

The chain is built from TRBV14 and TRBJ1-6, with no clear D. V was trimmed by 0 bases and J by 10 bases, leaving 4 bases between them. Germline CDR1 is SGHDN and CDR2 is FVKESK. The CDR3 totals 12 residues. The CDR3 region has the DNA TGTGCCAGCAGCCAAGATCCCTCACCCCTCCACTTT. Translated, it gives CASSQDPSPLHF.

The gene calls are TRBV2 and TRBJ1-4, with 8 bases aligning to TRBD1. Germline CDR1 SNHLY, CDR2 FYNNEI. The CDR3 loop spans 14 amino acids. The ends lost 8 bases at V and 7 bases at J; junction bases unmatched: 9. The CDR3 loop reads CASSQGADREKLFF. The DNA of the CDR3 is TGTGCCAGCTCGCAGGGGGCGGATCGTGAAAAACTGTTTTTT.

The chain combines TRBV7-2 with TRBJ1-2, with 9 bases aligning to TRBD1. V shed 0 bases, J shed 5 bases, and the junction held 1 base outside the gene matches. Germline V lookup: CDR1 SGHTA, CDR2 FQGNSA. CDR3 length: 14 residues. The CDR3 nucleotides read TGTGCCAGCAGCTTAGCCGGGACAGGGTATGGCTACACCTTC. Its translation is CASSLAGTGYGYTF.